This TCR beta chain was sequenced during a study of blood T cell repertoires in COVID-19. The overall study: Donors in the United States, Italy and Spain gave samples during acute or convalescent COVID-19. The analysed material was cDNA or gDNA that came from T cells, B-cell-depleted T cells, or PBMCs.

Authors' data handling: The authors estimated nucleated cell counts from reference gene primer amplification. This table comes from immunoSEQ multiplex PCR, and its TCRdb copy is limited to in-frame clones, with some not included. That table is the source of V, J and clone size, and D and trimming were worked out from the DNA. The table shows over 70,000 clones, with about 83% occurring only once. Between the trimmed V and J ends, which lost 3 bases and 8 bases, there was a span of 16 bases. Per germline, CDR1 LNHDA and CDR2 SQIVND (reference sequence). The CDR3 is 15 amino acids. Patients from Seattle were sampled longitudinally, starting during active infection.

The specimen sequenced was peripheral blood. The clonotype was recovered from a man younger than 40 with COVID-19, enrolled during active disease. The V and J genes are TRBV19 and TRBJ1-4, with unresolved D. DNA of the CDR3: TGTGCCAGTAGTATCAGTGGGCAGATATCGGAAAAACTGTTTTTT. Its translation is CASSISGQISEKLFF.